Listed here are 30 T cell receptor beta chains from one sample, sequenced in a study of blood T cell repertoires in COVID-19. The assay was immunoSEQ multiplex PCR, and TCRdb's table has in-frame clones only and misses some. The sample records some 300,000 clones, around 90% being singletons. Sequenced material: PBMCs or T cells enriched from blood (not recorded which). The receptor set was obtained from a young woman who had recovered from COVID-19.

This chain links TRBV10-2 with TRBJ1-1; TRBD1 might be the D (5 bases). V was clipped by 4 bases and J by 2 bases, with 8 bases between them. From germline, CDR1 is WSHSY and CDR2 SAAADI. This CDR3 has 13 residues. In DNA form, the CDR3 reads TGCGCCAGCAGTGTGGGGGGAAACACTGAAGCTTTCTTT. It specifies CASSVGGNTEAFF.

This clone was seen once. This chain links TRBV18 with TRBJ1-6; D call uncertain. The CDR3 spans 14 residues. Deletions cut 2 bases from V and 5 bases from J, with 7 bases between. Germline V gene lookup returns CDR1 KGHSH and CDR2 LQKENI. In DNA form, the CDR3 reads TGTGCCAGCTCACCAGTTACAGATAATTCACCCCTCCACTTT. Protein: CASSPVTDNSPLHF.

This sequence joins TRBV20-1 and TRBJ1-3, with D unclear. V lost 3 bases to trimming and J lost 7 bases, with 7 bases between them. Germline V gene sequence: CDR1 DFQATT, CDR2 SNEGSKA (reference sequence). This CDR3 comprises 11 residues. The CDR3 is CSASLGNTIYF. The CDR3 DNA sequence: TGCAGTGCTAGTCTCGGTAACACCATATATTTT.

The chain joins TRBV3-1 (or the pseudogene TRBV3-2) to TRBJ1-1, with D perhaps matching TRBD1 (5 bases). This CDR3 contains 13 residues. Germline CDR1 LGHDT, CDR2 YNNKEL (reference sequence). V was clipped by 4 bases and J by 3 bases, with 9 bases between them. In DNA, the CDR3 is TGTGCCAGCAGCCTGACAGACCACACTGAAGCTTTCTTT. Encoded protein: CASSLTDHTEAFF.

The chain employs TRBV11-3 and TRBJ2-7, with D possibly matching TRBD2 (6 bases). The V gene's germline CDR1 is SGHNT and CDR2 YENEEA. With 1 base removed from V and 4 bases from J, the gap between germline ends came to 14 bases. The CDR3 has 15 amino acids. The CDR3 DNA sequence: TGTGCCAGCAGCTTAGCTGGAGGGGCGGGGTACGAGCAGTACTTC. This codes for CASSLAGGAGYEQYF.

This chain joins TRBV12-3 or TRBV12-4 and TRBJ2-5; D is perhaps TRBD1 (5 bases). This CDR3 contains 13 residues. Trimming took off 6 bases at V and 4 bases at J, with 12 bases between the two ends. CDR3 amino acids: CASSPGFSETQYF. DNA for the CDR3: TGTGCCAGCAGCCCAGGGTTTTCAGAGACCCAGTACTTC.

The chain recombines TRBV28 with TRBJ1-2, with TRBD1 identical over 7 bases. CDR3 length: 16 residues. Germline CDR1 MDHEN, CDR2 SYDVKM. V dropped 6 bases and J dropped 2; count of bases not matched to a gene: 12. This CDR3 is CASSPPGTGANYGYTF. In DNA form, the CDR3 reads TGTGCCAGCAGCCCCCCCGGTACAGGGGCGAACTATGGCTACACCTTC.

This sequence joins TRBV6-5 and TRBJ2-2, with a tentative D call TRBD2 (6 bases). Germline V lookup: CDR1 MNHEY, CDR2 SVGAGI. There are 16 residues in the CDR3. V was trimmed by 1 base and J by 3 bases, leaving 12 bases between them. CDR3 region: CASSYLRGSDTGELFF. Here the CDR3 DNA reads TGTGCCAGCAGTTACTTGCGGGGATCGGACACCGGGGAGCTGTTTTTT.

The chain employs TRBV18 and TRBJ1-2, with 10 bases fitting TRBD1. The V segment lost 1 base and the J segment 8 bases; nucleotides outside the gene matches: 7. The CDR3 length is 15 residues. Per germline, CDR1 KGHSH and CDR2 LQKENI. This chain's CDR3 is CASSPLETGGGGYTF. Written as DNA, the CDR3 is TGTGCCAGCTCACCACTGGAGACAGGGGGCGGGGGCTACACCTTC.

J is TRBJ1-6 and V is TRBV7-3; the D is unclear. Germline loops: CDR1 SGHTA, CDR2 FQGTGA. Trimming removed 1 base from V and 7 bases from J, with 5 bases in between. The CDR3 covers 13 residues. This chain's CDR3 is CASSLNINSPLHF. Here the CDR3 DNA reads TGTGCCAGCAGCTTAAACATAAATTCACCCCTCCACTTT.

Only a few counts were recorded for this clone. The CDR3 DNA reads TGTGCCAGCAGTCCCAGTTCTAATCAGCCCCAGCATTTT. This gives the protein CASSPSSNQPQHF. The V and J genes are TRBV28 and TRBJ1-5; D uncertain. The CDR3 sequence is 13 residues long. V was pared by 5 bases and J by 4 bases, with 9 bases between. The germline V gene has CDR1 MDHEN and CDR2 SYDVKM.

This chain uses TRBV4-2 with TRBJ2-3; 15 nucleotides line up with TRBD2. Looked up from germline, CDR1 is LGHNA and CDR2 is YNFKEQ. The CDR3 is 22 residues long. Unmatched junction bases numbered 16, after V lost 1 base and J lost 2 bases. The CDR3 reads CASSQVRTSGRGLSAFTDTQYF. In DNA form, the CDR3 reads TGTGCCAGCAGCCAAGTGCGGACTAGCGGGAGGGGGTTGTCTGCGTTCACAGATACGCAGTATTTT.

This CDR3 is CSVLTRSSYEQYF. Written as DNA, the CDR3 is TGCAGCGTTTTGACAAGAAGCTCCTACGAGCAGTACTTC. The chain has TRBV29-1 and TRBJ2-7; D ambiguous. The CDR3 runs to 13 residues. The V gene lost 5 bases and the J gene lost 0 bases, with 11 bases spanning the gap. From germline, CDR1 is SQVTM and CDR2 ANQGSEA.

The J gene is TRBJ2-3, the V gene TRBV29-1; 7 nucleotides line up with TRBD2. V shed 6 bases, J shed 6 bases, and the junction held 6 bases outside the gene matches. Per the germline V gene, CDR1 is SQVTM and CDR2 is ANQGSEA. The length of the CDR3 is 12 residues. CDR3 in DNA: TGCAGCGTCCTCTGGGGAGGGGATACGCAGTATTTT. It is translated as CSVLWGGDTQYF.

The gene calls are TRBV28 and TRBJ2-1; TRBD1 might be the D (6 bases). This CDR3 spans 16 amino acids. The V end was cut by 7 bases, the J end by 0 bases, with 16 bases between. Germline CDR1 and CDR2: MDHEN and SYDVKM. CDR3 region: CASTLGGRSSYNEQFF. In DNA form, the CDR3 reads TGTGCCAGCACCTTAGGGGGACGGAGCTCCTACAATGAGCAGTTCTTC.

This rearrangement joins TRBV7-8 to TRBJ2-7; D possibly corresponds to TRBD2 (7 bases). V shed 4 bases and J shed 2 bases, with 18 bases lying between them. The CDR3 covers 16 residues. Germline V lookup: CDR1 SGHVS, CDR2 FQNEAQ. CDR3 sequence: CASSSRGGGAPYEQYF. The CDR3 nucleotides are TGTGCCAGCAGCTCCAGGGGCGGGGGAGCTCCCTACGAGCAGTACTTC.

The chain couples TRBV2 to TRBJ2-1; TRBD2 matches 9 bases. CDR1 is SNHLY, CDR2 FYNNEI, per germline. Trimming took 4 bases from V and 7 from J; bases not matched to a gene: 2. This CDR3 has 13 residues. CDR3 DNA sequence: TGTGCCAGCAGTGTTAGCGGGGGAAATGAGCAGTTCTTC. Its protein product is CASSVSGGNEQFF. Based on the CDR3 plus reference TRBV2 and TRBJ2-1, the full variable domain is EPEVTQTPSHQVTQMGQEVILRCVPISNHLYFYWYRQILGQKVEFLVSFYNNEISEKSEIFDDQFSVERPDGSNFTLKIRSTKLEDSAMYFCASSVSGGNEQFFGPGTRLTVL.

This clone was observed once. This chain joins TRBV28 and TRBJ1-4; TRBD1 might be the D (5 bases). V lost 6 bases to trimming and J lost 7 bases, with 24 bases between them. Germline V gives CDR1 MDHEN, CDR2 SYDVKM. CDR3 length: 17 residues. CDR3 DNA: TGTGCCAGCAGGCAGGGAGGGGTGAGGGGAAGCCGTGAAAAACTGTTTTTT. Translation: CASRQGGVRGSREKLFF.

The V gene is TRBV11-3, the J gene TRBJ2-7; D not resolved. This CDR3 has 12 amino acids. Germline V gene sequence: CDR1 SGHNT, CDR2 YENEEA. The V gene lost 5 bases and the J gene lost 2 bases, with 7 bases spanning the gap. The CDR3 DNA sequence: TGTGCCAGCAGCGTCAAAACCTACGAGCAGTACTTC. Residues: CASSVKTYEQYF.

This clone has a handful of counts. The chain links TRBV9 to TRBJ1-5; TRBD1 matches at 8 bases. This CDR3 comprises 14 residues. Unmatched junction bases numbered 5, after V lost 5 bases and J lost 4 bases. Looked up from germline, CDR1 is SGDLS and CDR2 is YYNGEE. CDR3: CASSRQGTNQPQHF. The CDR3 DNA follows: TGTGCCAGCAGTCGACAGGGGACGAATCAGCCCCAGCATTTT.

The chain carries TRBV9 and TRBJ2-7; no reliable D call. The V end was cut by 3 bases, the J end by 0 bases, with 7 bases between. This CDR3 spans 13 amino acids. Germline V gene sequence: CDR1 SGDLS, CDR2 YYNGEE. CDR3 residues: CASSGYSSYEQYF. The CDR3 DNA reads as TGTGCCAGCAGCGGATACAGCTCCTACGAGCAGTACTTC. Full variable domain (remainder filled in from reference TRBV9 and TRBJ2-7): DSGVTQTPKHLITATGQRVTLRCSPRSGDLSVYWYQQSLDQGLQFLIQYYNGEERAKGNILERFSAQQFPDLHSELNLSSLELGDSALYFCASSGYSSYEQYFGPGTRLTVT.

The V call is TRBV27, the J call TRBJ1-4; D is ambiguous. Trimming pared 3 bases from V and 8 bases from J, leaving 4 bases between. The CDR3 covers 11 residues. CDR1 and CDR2 (germline): MNHEY, SMNVEV (reference sequence). The CDR3 spells CASSFGEKLFF. The CDR3 DNA reads as TGTGCCAGCAGTTTCGGGGAAAAACTGTTTTTT.

The J gene is TRBJ2-7, the V gene TRBV4-3; 7 bases map to TRBD2. The CDR3 runs 18 residues. Germline CDR1 and CDR2: LGHNA and YSLEER. J gave up 4 bases and V 4 bases, and 19 bases lay outside the gene matches. The CDR3 sequence is CASSPNTGTKPSFYEQYF. CDR3 nucleotides: TGCGCCAGCAGCCCCAACACCGGGACTAAGCCATCCTTTTACGAGCAGTACTTC.

J is TRBJ2-7 and V is TRBV27; no clear D gene. V dropped 5 bases and J dropped 3 bases, with 11 bases sitting between them. Per germline, CDR1 MNHEY and CDR2 SMNVEV (reference sequence). The length of the CDR3 is 13 residues. In nucleotides, the CDR3 is TGTGCCAGCAGTAACCGGAACAGCTACGAGCAGTACTTC. Translated: CASSNRNSYEQYF.

V gene TRBV6-4 combines with J gene TRBJ2-1; TRBD2 aligns across 16 bases. In germline, CDR1 is MRHNA, CDR2 SNTAGT. Trimming removed 6 bases from V and 8 bases from J; junction bases left unmatched: 7. The CDR3 is 16 amino acids. CDR3 nucleotides: TGTGCCAGCAGCCCCATGGGACTAGCGGGGGGGCATGAGCAGTTCTTC. It yields the protein CASSPMGLAGGHEQFF.

CDR3 sequence reads: CASTLGGTLVFLHF. In nucleotides, the CDR3 is TGTGCCAGCACCTTGGGCGGGACGTTAGTCTTCCTCCACTTT. The chain employs TRBV28 and TRBJ1-6; TRBD1 might be the D (5 bases). The germline gives CDR1 MDHEN, CDR2 SYDVKM. V was pared by 7 bases and J by 15 bases, with 22 bases between. This CDR3 is 14 amino acids long.

The sample holds a few counts of this clone. This chain links TRBV2 with TRBJ1-5, with D possibly being TRBD1 (6 bases). The germline CDR1 and CDR2 sequences are SNHLY and FYNNEI. The CDR3 sequence is 13 residues long. Trimming took 10 bases from V and 4 from J, leaving 14 bases between them. The CDR3 DNA follows: TGTGCCACTTCCCAGGGGCCTAATCAGCCCCAGCATTTT. Its translation: CATSQGPNQPQHF.

Turning to this clone: In the same sample, other DNA sequences code for this CDR3. CDR3 DNA: TGTGCCAGCAGCTTAGCGGGGGTCCTCTCCTACGAGCAGTACTTC. Protein sequence: CASSLAGVLSYEQYF. The chain couples TRBV11-2 to TRBJ2-7, with a possible D match to TRBD2 (6 bases). CDR1 is SGHAT and CDR2 is FQNNGV in the germline V gene. The V gene lost 1 base and the J gene lost 0 bases, with 10 bases spanning the gap. The CDR3 covers 15 residues.

The V and J genes are TRBV14 and TRBJ2-1, with 10 nucleotides matching TRBD2. The V gene end was trimmed by 4 bases and the J gene end by 8 bases; junction bases not matched to a gene: 8. The CDR3 has 15 amino acids. CDR1 and CDR2 (germline): SGHDN, FVKESK. For the CDR3, the DNA is TGTGCCAGCAGCCCATACAGCGGGAGGGCGTATGAGCAGTTCTTC. Protein sequence: CASSPYSGRAYEQFF.

A single count supports this clone. This chain links TRBV4-3 with TRBJ2-1; D may be TRBD1 (5 bases). The V and J ends lost 0 bases and 5 bases respectively, with 8 bases between them. The CDR3 runs to 14 residues. Per germline, CDR1 LGHNA and CDR2 YSLEER. This CDR3 reads CASSQDLGDNEQFF. CDR3 DNA: TGCGCCAGCAGCCAAGACCTAGGGGACAATGAGCAGTTCTTC.